This entry lists 6 T cell receptor beta chains sequenced from one sample in a study of monozygotic twins with inflammatory bowel disease. After re-calling the 5' RACE reads, TCRdb lists one entry per CDR3 protein, DNA absent. Recorded here are about 450,000 distinct CDR3 sequences; the top ten clones represent around 2.4%. Sequencing was carried out using blood. The source of these receptors is a human donor with ulcerative colitis or Crohn's disease, or a healthy co-twin of an affected twin (not recorded which).

The V gene is TRBV9, the J gene TRBJ2-3. The CDR3 extends over 12 amino acids. Germline lookup yields CDR1 SGDLS and CDR2 YYNGEE. CDR3 sequence: CASSVASDTQYF.

CDR3 residues: CASSRADSYYEQYF. V and J are TRBV4-1 and TRBJ2-7. The CDR3 contains 14 residues. Looked up from germline, CDR1 is MGHRA and CDR2 is YSYEKL.

The chain has TRBV20-1 and TRBJ1-4. The CDR3 has 15 amino acids. Germline V gene data show CDR1 as DFQATT and CDR2 as SNEGSKA (reference sequence). Here the CDR3 reads CSARAGSRTNEKLFF.

The chain recombines TRBV19 with TRBJ2-1; TCRdb names TRBD1, which stays unverified in the absence of DNA. CDR3 size: 14 residues. Per germline, CDR1 LNHDA and CDR2 SQIVND (reference sequence). The CDR3 loop is CASSWTGGHNEQFF.

V is TRBV7-9 and J is TRBJ2-5; TCRdb proposes TRBD1, but this gene call is untestable without DNA. The CDR3 runs 17 residues. Germline CDR1 reads SEHNR; CDR2 reads FQNEAQ (reference sequence). The CDR3 sequence: CASSPRQGEGGQETQYF.

The CDR3 is CASSLSGGGGQSNQPQHF. This sequence joins TRBV12-3 or TRBV12-4 and TRBJ1-5; TCRdb returns TRBD1, unconfirmable since there is no DNA. The CDR3 runs 18 residues.